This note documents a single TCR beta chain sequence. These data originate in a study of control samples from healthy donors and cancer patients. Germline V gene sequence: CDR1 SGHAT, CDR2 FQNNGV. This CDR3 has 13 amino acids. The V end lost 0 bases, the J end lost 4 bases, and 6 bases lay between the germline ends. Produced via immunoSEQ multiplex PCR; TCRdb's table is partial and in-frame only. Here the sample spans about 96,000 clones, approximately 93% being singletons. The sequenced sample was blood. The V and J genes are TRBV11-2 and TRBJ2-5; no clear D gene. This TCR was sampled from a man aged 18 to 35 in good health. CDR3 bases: TGTGCCAGCAGCTTAGATTGGCGAGAGACCCAGTACTTC. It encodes CASSLDWRETQYF.